These 10 T cell receptor beta chains share one sample of origin, sequenced in a study of blood T cell repertoires in COVID-19. Data came from immunoSEQ multiplex PCR; TCRdb stores just in-frame clones and leaves some out. The table records approximately 190,000 clones, around 84% of them present only once. Sequencing input: peripheral blood. The receptor source for this set is a young man with active or convalescent COVID-19.

The V and J genes are TRBV5-6 and TRBJ1-1; no definite D call. V was shortened by 6 bases and J by 4 bases, with 19 bases between the two germline ends. The CDR3 covers 15 residues. Germline CDR1 SGHDT, CDR2 YYEEEE. The CDR3 nucleotides are TGTGCCAGCACCGAGGGTGGACTCCCGAGCACTGAAGCTTTCTTT. Residues: CASTEGGLPSTEAFF. Supplemented by reference TRBV5-6 and TRBJ1-1, the full variable domain reads DAGVTQSPTHLIKTRGQQVTLRCSPKSGHDTVSWYQQALGQGPQFIFQYYEEEERQRGNFPDRFSGHQFPNYSSELNVNALLLGDSALYLCASTEGGLPSTEAFFGQGTRLTVV.

This clone showed up just once. The CDR3 spells CASSYRGNTEAFF. CDR3 nucleotides: TGCGCCAGCAGCTACAGGGGGAACACTGAAGCTTTCTTT. The chain links TRBV10-1 to TRBJ1-1, with 7 bases matching TRBD1. After removal of 6 bases from V and 1 base from J, the junction contained 2 bases not matched to a gene. Germline-derived CDR1 and CDR2 are WNHNN and SYGVQD (reference sequence). This CDR3 has 13 residues.

The chain carries TRBV4-3 and TRBJ2-2; TRBD2 might be the D (6 bases). There are 15 residues in the CDR3. V lost 0 bases and J 7 bases, leaving 12 bases between the germline ends. The germline V gene encodes CDR1 LGHNA and CDR2 YSLEER. CDR3 in DNA: TGCGCCAGCAGCCAAGATAACGGGGGAAACGGGGAGCTGTTTTTT. This gives the protein CASSQDNGGNGELFF.

This clone was counted a single time. The rearrangement links TRBV18 to TRBJ2-1, with D tentatively TRBD1 (6 bases). CDR1 is KGHSH, CDR2 LQKENI, per germline. V was shortened by 2 bases and J by 4 bases, with 12 bases between the two germline ends. The CDR3 consists of 15 residues. The CDR3 region is CASSPEGVTYNEQFF. DNA of the CDR3: TGTGCCAGCTCACCAGAGGGGGTGACTTACAATGAGCAGTTCTTC.

The gene calls are TRBV5-1 and TRBJ1-3; a possible D gene is TRBD1 (6 bases). Germline lookup yields CDR1 SGHRS and CDR2 YFSETQ. V lost 0 bases to trimming and J lost 0 bases, with 10 bases between them. This CDR3 is 16 amino acids long. This chain's CDR3 is CASSLGQASSGNTIYF. The CDR3 coding sequence is TGCGCCAGCAGCTTGGGACAGGCAAGCTCTGGAAACACCATATATTTT.

The chain uses TRBV24-1 and TRBJ2-1; possibly TRBD2 for D (6 bases). The CDR3 is made up of 14 amino acids. V shed 5 bases and J shed 10 bases, with 17 bases lying between them. Germline lookup yields CDR1 KGHDR and CDR2 SFDVKD. This CDR3 is CATSVGGSYREQFF. The CDR3 DNA follows: TGTGCCACCAGTGTTGGAGGGTCCTACCGGGAGCAGTTCTTC.

This clone was found a few times. The chain couples TRBV6-4 to TRBJ2-3, with TRBD2 identical over 11 bases. Trimming took 1 base from V and 4 from J; bases not matched to a gene: 1. From germline, CDR1 is MRHNA and CDR2 SNTAGT. The CDR3 runs 15 residues. Here the CDR3 DNA reads TGTGCCAGCAGTGACTATAGCGGGGGGGCAGATACGCAGTATTTT. Amino acids: CASSDYSGGADTQYF.

J is TRBJ1-3 and V is TRBV7-6, with D tentatively TRBD1 (6 bases). CDR1 and CDR2 from the germline V gene are SGHVS and FNYEAQ. The V end lost 6 bases, the J end lost 3 bases, and 15 bases lay between the germline ends. The CDR3 totals 15 residues. The chain's CDR3 is CASSATGTYGNTIYF. CDR3 coding DNA: TGTGCCAGCAGTGCGACCGGGACATATGGAAACACCATATATTTT.

This chain connects TRBV10-2 to TRBJ1-4, with TRBD1 identical over 8 bases. This CDR3 is built from 16 residues. CDR1 is WSHSY, CDR2 SAAADI, per germline. The junction had 9 bases not matched to a gene; V was cut back by 6 bases and J by 3 bases. The CDR3 region is CASRPGQGGANEKLFF. In DNA form, the CDR3 reads TGCGCCAGCAGACCCGGACAGGGTGGGGCTAATGAAAAACTGTTTTTT.

The V gene is TRBV24-1, the J gene TRBJ1-2; 8 bases fit TRBD1. The V and J ends lost 4 bases and 8 bases, in that order; junction bases with no gene match: 8. The germline CDR1 and CDR2 sequences are KGHDR and SFDVKD. CDR3 size: 14 residues. For the CDR3, the DNA is TGTGCCACCAGTGACCGAGGACAGGGCGGGGGCTACACCTTC. Its translation: CATSDRGQGGGYTF.